This T cell receptor beta chain was sequenced for a study of OX40 agonist ivuxolimab in advanced cancers. Looking at the study overall: Patients received ivuxolimab, an intravenous treatment, every 2 weeks at 0.01 to 10 mg/kg.

Findings and limits, study-wide: The CD4+ and CD8+ T cells in the blood had expanded clonally by week 6 at 0.1 to 3.0 mg/kg. It was not determined which antigens were specifically recognized by the peripheral T cells that had undergone clonal expansion.

The table came from immunoSEQ multiplex PCR; TCRdb's copy has only in-frame clones and leaves some out. The sample has 50,000 to 55,000 clones, 70% to 90% seen once. In the case of this clone: The antigen remains unidentified.

CDR1 SGHDT and CDR2 YYEEEE come from the germline V gene. The CDR3 is 17 amino acids. V lost 2 bases to trimming and J lost 0 bases; unmatched junction nucleotides: 8. The origin of this receptor is an adult with an advanced solid tumor such as melanoma, head and neck, liver or kidney cancer. The material sequenced was CD4+ or CD8+ T cells sorted from blood, taken in a trial of the OX40 agonist ivuxolimab. The chain joins TRBV5-6 to TRBJ2-5; 9 bases line up with TRBD1. CDR3 sequence: CASSFYEWDRDQETQYF. In DNA form, the CDR3 reads TGTGCCAGCAGCTTTTACGAGTGGGACAGGGACCAAGAGACCCAGTACTTC.